The 20 T cell receptor beta chains listed next were all sequenced from one sample in a study of blood T cell repertoires in COVID-19. Generated by immunoSEQ multiplex PCR, the TCRdb table keeps only in-frame clones and is missing some. Among 100,000 to 150,000 clones listed, around 83% were seen once. The sequenced sample consisted of peripheral blood. The receptors were gathered from a woman at least 80 years old with COVID-19, enrolled during active disease.

Details on this clone: Different DNA sequences within this sample yield the same CDR3. This chain links TRBV6-2 or TRBV6-3 with TRBJ2-1; 13 positions agree with TRBD2. Germline trimming cut 6 bases from V and 3 bases from J; bases unmatched to any gene: 2. Germline CDR1 reads MNHEY; CDR2 reads SVGEGT. This CDR3 contains 15 residues. CDR3 loop: CASSRLAGGYNEQFF. The CDR3 DNA reads as TGTGCCAGCAGCAGACTAGCGGGGGGCTACAATGAGCAGTTCTTC.

V usage is TRBV7-6 and J usage is TRBJ2-7; 7 nucleotides match TRBD2. The CDR3 is 15 amino acids. V lost 5 bases to trimming and J lost 3 bases; unmatched junction nucleotides: 10. Germline V gene sequence: CDR1 SGHVS, CDR2 FNYEAQ. CDR3 in amino acids: CASSPQGGTHYEQYF. The CDR3 coding sequence is TGTGCCAGCAGCCCCCAGGGAGGGACCCACTACGAGCAGTACTTC.

The gene calls are TRBV6-2 or TRBV6-3 and TRBJ1-6, with D possibly being TRBD1 (5 bases). The CDR3 covers 17 residues. CDR1 is MNHEY, CDR2 SVGEGT, per germline. V was cut by 0 bases and J by 1 base, with 10 bases left in between. Written as DNA, the CDR3 is TGTGCCAGCAGTTACTCGACCGGGGGTTCCTATAATTCACCCCTCCACTTT. This translates into CASSYSTGGSYNSPLHF.

The rearrangement uses TRBV9 and TRBJ2-2; 9 positions agree with TRBD1. The length of the CDR3 is 15 residues. Germline CDR1 SGDLS, CDR2 YYNGEE. Unmatched junction bases numbered 5, after V lost 1 base and J lost 7 bases. The CDR3 coding sequence is TGTGCCAGCAGCGTAAAACAGGGGGCCGACGGGGAGCTGTTTTTT. Protein product: CASSVKQGADGELFF.

This chain joins TRBV6-2 or TRBV6-3 and TRBJ2-7, with 7 bases lining up with TRBD2. The V and J ends lost 0 bases and 4 bases, in that order; junction bases with no gene match: 9. CDR3 length: 16 residues. Per the germline V gene, CDR1 is MNHEY and CDR2 is SVGEGT. The CDR3 reads CASSYSSGAVGYEQYF. The CDR3 nucleotides read TGTGCCAGCAGTTACTCGAGCGGGGCCGTAGGGTACGAGCAGTACTTC.

This clone was seen only a few times. The rearrangement uses TRBV7-9 and TRBJ1-2; 8 bases fit TRBD1. This CDR3 comprises 16 residues. Germline values: CDR1 SEHNR, CDR2 FQNEAQ (reference sequence). V shed 0 bases, J shed 3 bases, and the junction held 6 bases outside the gene matches. The CDR3 spells CASSLALTGADYGYTF. CDR3 nucleotide sequence: TGTGCCAGCAGCTTAGCATTGACAGGGGCTGACTATGGCTACACCTTC.

The chain carries TRBV28 and TRBJ1-1; 7 nucleotides match TRBD1. This CDR3 is built from 14 residues. V shed 2 bases and J 1 base; nucleotides not matched to a gene: 1. CDR1 is MDHEN, CDR2 SYDVKM, per germline. CDR3 in amino acids: CASSLGTANTEAFF. For the CDR3, the DNA is TGTGCCAGCAGTTTAGGGACAGCGAACACTGAAGCTTTCTTT.

This clone appeared a few times. The chain couples TRBV18 to TRBJ1-3; 9 positions agree with TRBD1. This CDR3 comprises 14 residues. The ends lost 8 bases at V and 4 bases at J; junction bases unmatched: 6. Germline V lookup: CDR1 KGHSH, CDR2 LQKENI. The CDR3 here is CASQGTGTGNTIYF. The CDR3 nucleotides are TGTGCCAGCCAAGGGACAGGGACGGGAAACACCATATATTTT.

V gene TRBV19 combines with J gene TRBJ2-2, with D unresolved. Germline CDR1 LNHDA, CDR2 SQIVND (reference sequence). V was shortened by 1 base and J by 4 bases, with 7 bases between the two germline ends. CDR3 size: 14 residues. CDR3 DNA sequence: TGTGCCAGTAGTATAGTTTCCTTCACCGGGGAGCTGTTTTTT. Translated, it gives CASSIVSFTGELFF.

V gene TRBV6-5 combines with J gene TRBJ2-1; TRBD2 matches at 11 bases. This CDR3 region has 16 residues. The germline CDR1 and CDR2 sequences are MNHEY and SVGAGI. After removal of 4 bases from V and 3 bases from J, the junction contained 5 bases not matched to a gene. CDR3 nucleotide sequence: TGTGCCAGCAGTTCGAGACTAGCGGGGTACTACAATGAGCAGTTCTTC. Translation: CASSSRLAGYYNEQFF.

The chain employs TRBV5-4 and TRBJ1-1, with D uncertain. The CDR3 length is 13 residues. The germline V gene encodes CDR1 SGHNT and CDR2 YYREEE (reference sequence). V dropped 8 bases and J dropped 3 bases, with 14 bases sitting between them. This chain's CDR3 is CASPRGQYTEAFF. The CDR3 DNA is TGTGCCAGTCCCCGAGGGCAGTACACTGAAGCTTTCTTT.

The J gene is TRBJ2-3, the V gene TRBV2; D is possibly TRBD1 (6 bases). V shed 5 bases and J shed 6 bases, with 9 bases lying between them. This CDR3 is 12 amino acids long. The germline gives CDR1 SNHLY, CDR2 FYNNEI. The CDR3, as DNA: TGTGCCAGCAGTAGAACAGGGGATACGCAGTATTTT. Protein sequence: CASSRTGDTQYF. Full variable domain (remainder filled in from reference TRBV2 and TRBJ2-3): EPEVTQTPSHQVTQMGQEVILRCVPISNHLYFYWYRQILGQKVEFLVSFYNNEISEKSEIFDDQFSVERPDGSNFTLKIRSTKLEDSAMYFCASSRTGDTQYFGPGTRLTVL.

The chain joins TRBV14 to TRBJ2-1, with 14 bases aligning to TRBD2. This CDR3 is 16 amino acids long. Per germline, CDR1 SGHDN and CDR2 FVKESK. J was trimmed by 5 bases and V by 4 bases; bases with no gene match: 4. CDR3 sequence: CASSPGTSGSDNEQFF. CDR3 nucleotides: TGTGCCAGCAGCCCAGGGACTAGCGGGAGCGACAATGAGCAGTTCTTC.

The chain combines TRBV2 with TRBJ1-2; D not certain. The CDR3 consists of 15 residues. The germline V and J ends were trimmed by 2 bases and 0 bases, with 10 bases remaining between them. Germline V gene sequence: CDR1 SNHLY, CDR2 FYNNEI. CDR3 coding DNA: TGTGCCAGCAGTGAACGGCGGTCAACTAACTATGGCTACACCTTC. This translates into CASSERRSTNYGYTF. Supplemented by reference TRBV2 and TRBJ1-2, the full variable domain reads EPEVTQTPSHQVTQMGQEVILRCVPISNHLYFYWYRQILGQKVEFLVSFYNNEISEKSEIFDDQFSVERPDGSNFTLKIRSTKLEDSAMYFCASSERRSTNYGYTFGSGTRLTVV.

There are a few counts of this clone. J is TRBJ1-1 and V is TRBV7-3, with a possible D match to TRBD1 (5 bases). The CDR3 runs 13 residues. Germline lookup yields CDR1 SGHTA and CDR2 FQGTGA. The V end lost 6 bases, the J end lost 2 bases, and 10 bases lay between the germline ends. The CDR3 DNA sequence: TGTGCCAGCAGGGTAGACAGAAACACTGAAGCTTTCTTT. Protein product: CASRVDRNTEAFF.

The chain has TRBV7-2 and TRBJ2-7; 14 positions match TRBD2. V was clipped by 5 bases and J by 7 bases; unmatched bases: 4. Germline-derived CDR1 and CDR2 are SGHTA and FQGNSA. The CDR3 covers 14 residues. CDR3 loop: CASSPGTSGREQYF. In DNA, the CDR3 is TGTGCCAGCAGCCCGGGGACTAGCGGGAGAGAGCAGTACTTC.

The chain uses TRBV6-6 and TRBJ2-2; possibly TRBD1 for D (6 bases). Germline CDR1 is MNHNY and CDR2 is SVGAGI (reference sequence). This CDR3 contains 17 residues. Deletions cut 5 bases from V and 0 bases from J, with 16 bases between. This CDR3 is CASSLLHRAANTGELFF. CDR3 sequence (DNA): TGTGCCAGCAGTCTCCTCCACAGGGCCGCGAACACCGGGGAGCTGTTTTTT.

The CDR3 region is CASTVQGTGNSPLHF. CDR3 bases: TGTGCCAGTACGGTACAGGGGACGGGGAATTCACCCCTCCACTTT. The chain links TRBV19 to TRBJ1-6; TRBD1 matches 7 bases. Losses at the gene ends were 7 bases for V and 7 bases for J; bases not matched to a gene: 10. The CDR3 is 15 amino acids. Germline values: CDR1 LNHDA, CDR2 SQIVND (reference sequence).

The chain carries TRBV7-2 and TRBJ1-1; D might be TRBD1 (5 bases). CDR3 length: 14 amino acids. The V end was cut by 5 bases, the J end by 3 bases, with 13 bases between. CDR1 is SGHTA and CDR2 is FQGNSA in the germline V gene. The CDR3: CASSQSGLHTEAFF. The CDR3 DNA reads TGTGCCAGCAGCCAATCGGGACTCCACACTGAAGCTTTCTTT.

This clone is a singleton in its sample. The chain combines TRBV28 with TRBJ1-3; TRBD1 aligns across 10 bases. The CDR3 extends over 16 amino acids. V dropped 5 bases and J dropped 4; count of bases not matched to a gene: 8. Germline assignment: CDR1 MDHEN and CDR2 SYDVKM. The CDR3 region has the DNA TGTGCCAGCAGTAGACAGGGGGCGTTATCCGGAAACACCATATATTTT. Its translation: CASSRQGALSGNTIYF.